A selection of T cell receptor beta chains follows, all from one sample in a study of vaccination and CD4 T cells after COVID-19. TCRdb processed the PCR reads anew with MiXCR; each CDR3 protein has one entry. This sample has fewer than 15,000 distinct CDR3 sequences, with approximately 42% found just once. The antigens of these receptors remain unknown. The sequencing used CD4+ T cells from blood, cultured in vitro, collected after SARS-CoV-2 vaccination. These receptors came from a human donor who had recovered from COVID-19. Each CDR3 is given with its conserved first and last residue. The D gene is left open where the match is weak. Expanded clones are given a class, and other clones once, few, many or no size at all.

V	J	D	size	DNA	CDR3
TRBV7-2	TRBJ2-5	TRBD2	NA	TGTGCCAGCAGCTTAGAACTAGCGGGGGGACGAAACCAGTACTTC	CASSLELAGGRNQYF
TRBV6-1	TRBJ1-3	TRBD1	NA	TGTGCCAGCACCACGACAGGGTCAGGAAACACCATATATTTT	CASTTTGSGNTIYF
TRBV9	TRBJ2-5	NA	NA	TGTGCCAGCAGCGTAGTGGAGGGGGGACAAGAGACCCAGTACTTC	CASSVVEGGQETQYF
TRBV6-2/TRBV6-3	TRBJ1-5	NA	NA	TGTGCCAGCAGGCACAGTCCCAAACAGCCCCAGCATTTT	CASRHSPKQPQHF
TRBV6-2/TRBV6-3	TRBJ1-1	TRBD1	few	TGTGCCAGCAGTTGGACAGGGTGGGTTGAAGCTTTCTTT	CASSWTGWVEAFF
TRBV18	TRBJ1-5	NA	NA	TGTGCCAGCTCCCCGTCAGGGAATCAGCCCCAGCATTTT	CASSPSGNQPQHF
TRBV6-2/TRBV6-3	TRBJ2-1	TRBD1	few	TGTGCCAGCAGCGACAGGGTCAATGAGCAGTTCTTC	CASSDRVNEQFF
TRBV12-5	TRBJ1-6	NA	once	TGTGCTAGTGCGACATCTTCTGGGAATTCACCCCTCCACTTT	CASATSSGNSPLHF
TRBV15	TRBJ1-5	NA	few	TGTGCCACCAGCATCGGGGGTCGGGATCAGCCCCAGCATTTT	CATSIGGRDQPQHF
TRBV10-3	TRBJ1-1	NA	NA	TGTGCCATCAGTGATACTATTTCTGAAGCTTTCTTT	CAISDTISEAFF
TRBV12-3/TRBV12-4	TRBJ1-6	TRBD1	NA	TGTGCCAGCAGTGAGGACAGGGGATCGCCCTATAATTCACCCCTCCACTTT	CASSEDRGSPYNSPLHF
TRBV7-8	TRBJ2-5	TRBD1	NA	TGTGCCAGCAGCTCTGACAGGGGGCAGGAGACCCAGTACTTC	CASSSDRGQETQYF
TRBV7-2	TRBJ2-7	NA	few	TGTGCCAGCAGCTCGGTGGAGGGACCGCTCTACGAGCAGTACTTC	CASSSVEGPLYEQYF